The rows below give T cell receptor beta chains drawn from one sample of a study of graft-versus-host responses after intestinal transplantation. The assay was immunoSEQ multiplex PCR, and TCRdb's table has in-frame clones only and misses some. The sample holds about 21,000 clones, about a third seen once. The source material was alloreactive CD8+ T cells from a mixed lymphocyte reaction culture, sampled before intestinal transplant. The receptors stem from a human patient who received an intestinal transplant. The CDR3 runs from the conserved cysteine through the conserved F or W. Fields, in order: CDR3 length, J gene, D gene, clone size, V gene, CDR3 protein, CDR3 DNA. The D gene is left open where the match is weak. Clone size is not always given. Where it is, it says once, few, many or a class for expanded clones.

14	TRBJ2-7	.	few	TRBV4-1	CASSQEPGSYEQYF	TGCGCCAGCAGCCAAGAACCAGGGTCCTACGAGCAGTACTTC
17	TRBJ1-4	.	.	TRBV28	CASSLPSGDRSNEKLFF	TGTGCCAGCAGTTTACCCTCCGGTGACAGGAGTAATGAAAAACTGTTTTTT
13	TRBJ1-2	TRBD1	few	TRBV6-6	CASSSTGVYGYTF	TGTGCCAGCAGTTCCACAGGGGTCTATGGCTACACCTTC
15	TRBJ2-7	.	.	TRBV6-6	CASRSSWGAQNEQYF	TGTGCCAGCAGATCCTCATGGGGGGCGCAAAACGAGCAGTACTTC
13	TRBJ2-7	.	.	TRBV7-6	CASSKDLAGEQYF	TGTGCCAGCAGCAAGGACCTGGCGGGCGAGCAGTACTTC
14	TRBJ1-6	.	.	TRBV7-9	CASSLAYSNSPLHF	TGTGCCAGCAGCTTAGCTTACAGTAATTCACCCCTCCACTTT
14	TRBJ1-5	TRBD1	.	TRBV6-6	CAVSRQGGDQPQHF	TGTGCCGTATCGCGACAGGGCGGAGATCAGCCCCAGCATTTT
13	TRBJ2-2	.	.	TRBV9	CASSPFDTGELFF	TGTGCCAGCAGCCCCTTTGACACCGGGGAGCTGTTTTTT
16	TRBJ2-1	.	.	TRBV27	CASSFEQLSSYNEQFF	TGTGCCAGCAGCTTCGAACAGCTGAGCTCCTACAATGAGCAGTTCTTC
14	TRBJ2-7	.	few	TRBV27	CASSLIGHTYEQYF	TGTGCCAGCAGTTTAATCGGTCATACCTACGAGCAGTACTTC
11	TRBJ2-7	.	.	TRBV5-5	CASSSGWEQYF	TGTGCCAGCAGCTCCGGGTGGGAGCAGTACTTC
14	TRBJ2-3	.	few	TRBV7-6	CASSWAGGTDTQYF	TGTGCCAGCAGCTGGGCAGGGGGCACAGATACGCAGTATTTT
15	TRBJ2-1	TRBD2	many	TRBV27	CASSPGLAAYNEQFF	TGTGCCAGCAGCCCAGGCCTAGCGGCCTACAATGAGCAGTTCTTC
13	TRBJ1-5	.	.	TRBV6-6	CASSYSESQPQHF	TGTGCCAGCAGTTACTCGGAAAGTCAGCCCCAGCATTTT
16	TRBJ2-5	TRBD2	.	TRBV9	CASSAEGLGLGETQYF	TGTGCCAGCAGCGCCGAGGGACTAGGTTTGGGGGAGACCCAGTACTTC
14	TRBJ2-7	.	.	TRBV6-5	CASSLAGSGYEQYF	TGTGCCAGCAGTTTGGCGGGGTCCGGCTACGAGCAGTACTTC
16	TRBJ2-3	TRBD2	.	TRBV4-2	CASSQDRTRVTDTQYF	TGTGCCAGCAGCCAAGATAGGACTAGAGTAACAGATACGCAGTATTTT
14	TRBJ1-2	.	few	TRBV11-3	CASSLVGTPYGYTF	TGTGCCAGCAGCTTAGTCGGCACTCCCTATGGCTACACCTTC
13	TRBJ1-4	.	few	TRBV10-3	CAISPRVGEKLFF	TGTGCCATCAGCCCCAGGGTTGGGGAAAAACTGTTTTTT
11	TRBJ2-7	.	.	TRBV6-5	CASSYAHEQYF	TGTGCCAGCAGTTACGCCCACGAGCAGTACTTC
13	TRBJ1-1	.	.	TRBV11-2	CASSVGALREAFF	TGTGCCAGCAGCGTCGGGGCCCTTAGGGAAGCTTTCTTT
14	TRBJ2-1	.	.	TRBV5-6	CASSLGSPNNEQFF	TGTGCCAGCAGCTTGGGCAGTCCAAACAATGAGCAGTTCTTC
16	TRBJ2-5	.	.	TRBV18	CASSPPRDASWETQYF	TGTGCCAGCTCACCGCCCCGGGACGCCTCTTGGGAGACCCAGTACTTC
15	TRBJ2-1	TRBD2	.	TRBV28	CASSLDTSGRDEQFF	TGTGCCAGCAGTTTGGACACTAGCGGGAGGGACGAGCAGTTCTTC
14	TRBJ1-1	.	few	TRBV4-3	CASSREAQDAEAFF	TGCGCCAGCAGCCGTGAAGCCCAGGACGCTGAAGCTTTCTTT
14	TRBJ1-2	.	.	TRBV4-1	CASSQGGPFYGYTF	TGCGCCAGCAGCCAAGGAGGACCATTTTATGGCTACACCTTC
15	TRBJ2-7	.	.	TRBV7-3	CASSLDWGDTYEQYF	TGTGCCAGCAGCTTAGATTGGGGGGATACCTACGAGCAGTACTTC
16	TRBJ2-7	TRBD1	few	TRBV2	CASSEADGTGFYEQYF	TGTGCCAGCAGTGAAGCCGACGGGACAGGGTTCTACGAGCAGTACTTC
15	TRBJ2-1	TRBD2	medium-sized	TRBV7-3	CAIPRGAGGHGEQFF	TGTGCCATCCCACGCGGGGCGGGAGGTCATGGTGAGCAGTTCTTC
14	TRBJ2-3	TRBD2	few	TRBV11-2	CASSLAGGADTQYF	TGTGCCAGCAGCTTAGCGGGAGGGGCAGATACGCAGTATTTT
15	TRBJ2-1	.	few	TRBV10-2	CASSVSDPSYNEQFF	TGCGCCAGCAGTGTCAGCGATCCCTCCTACAATGAGCAGTTCTTC
14	TRBJ2-3	.	few	TRBV10-1	CASSEEASTDTQYF	TGCGCCAGCAGTGAGGAAGCGAGCACAGATACGCAGTATTTT
14	TRBJ2-7	.	.	TRBV27	CASSTGGSSYEQYF	TGTGCCAGCAGTACTGGGGGCAGCTCCTACGAGCAGTACTTC
13	TRBJ2-7	TRBD2	many	TRBV7-3	CASSWTSGGEQYF	TGTGCCAGCAGCTGGACTAGCGGGGGGGAGCAGTACTTC
13	TRBJ1-1	.	few	TRBV6-5	CASSLTAYTEAFF	TGTGCCAGCAGTTTAACAGCGTACACTGAAGCTTTCTTT
15	TRBJ1-2	TRBD1	.	TRBV28	CASSLRSGGYYGYTF	TGTGCCAGCAGTTTGCGGTCAGGGGGCTATTATGGCTACACCTTC
14	TRBJ2-2	.	few	TRBV4-3	CASSQTQVTGELFF	TGCGCCAGCAGCCAGACCCAGGTCACCGGGGAGCTGTTTTTT
18	TRBJ2-7	.	few	TRBV21-1	CASSKLRRGPAGPYEQYF	TGTGCCAGCAGCAAACTTCGTAGGGGACCAGCCGGGCCCTACGAGCAGTACTTC
18	TRBJ2-7	TRBD2	.	TRBV29-1	CRPLPYTRSSGGSYEQYF	TGCAGGCCACTCCCCTACACCAGATCTAGCGGGGGGTCCTACGAGCAGTACTTC
14	TRBJ2-7	TRBD2	medium-sized	TRBV9	CASSDSGRSYEQYF	TGTGCCAGCAGCGATAGCGGGAGGTCCTACGAGCAGTACTTC
13	TRBJ1-1	.	medium-sized	TRBV7-9	CASSLAHGTEAFF	TGTGCCAGCAGCTTAGCGCATGGCACTGAAGCTTTCTTT
16	TRBJ2-7	TRBD1	.	TRBV7-3	CASSQFPSDRAYEQYF	TGTGCCAGCAGCCAATTTCCTTCGGACAGGGCCTACGAGCAGTACTTC
14	TRBJ2-7	TRBD1	few	TRBV27	CASSWTGTRYEQYF	TGTGCCAGCAGTTGGACAGGGACCCGCTACGAGCAGTACTTC
17	TRBJ1-6	.	.	TRBV7-9	CASSLSKGLGFWSPLHF	TGTGCCAGCAGCTTAAGTAAGGGCCTCGGATTCTGGTCACCCCTCCACTTT
13	TRBJ2-7	.	.	TRBV29-1	CSVVAQDSYEQYF	TGCAGCGTTGTGGCACAGGACTCCTACGAGCAGTACTTC
16	TRBJ2-3	TRBD2	.	TRBV2	CASSDGSGSIADTQYF	TGTGCCAGCAGTGACGGTAGCGGGAGTATTGCAGATACGCAGTATTTT
12	TRBJ2-1	.	.	TRBV4-1	CASSQLDNEQFF	TGCGCCAGCAGCCAGCTCGACAATGAGCAGTTCTTC
14	TRBJ2-1	TRBD2	.	TRBV7-3	CASSLAGGNNEQFF	TGTGCCAGCAGCTTAGCGGGAGGGAACAATGAGCAGTTCTTC
15	TRBJ2-1	.	medium-sized	TRBV2	CASGEGLAPVDEQFF	TGTGCCAGCGGTGAGGGGCTAGCGCCTGTCGATGAGCAGTTCTTC
11	TRBJ2-7	.	once	TRBV7-9	CASSRFYEQYF	TGTGCCAGCAGCCGCTTCTACGAGCAGTACTTC
15	TRBJ1-4	.	.	TRBV27	CASSLLGEGNEKLFF	TGTGCCAGCAGTTTATTGGGGGAAGGTAATGAAAAACTGTTTTTT
16	TRBJ1-2	.	.	TRBV13	CASTRRGNPSWYGYTF	TGTGCCAGCACTAGGCGGGGCAATCCCTCTTGGTATGGCTACACCTTC
15	TRBJ1-4	TRBD1	.	TRBV19	CASSHPDRLVEKLFF	TGTGCCAGTAGTCATCCGGACAGGCTGGTTGAAAAACTGTTTTTT
13	TRBJ2-5	.	few	TRBV29-1	CSVEWTVQETQYF	TGCAGCGTTGAATGGACAGTCCAAGAGACCCAGTACTTC
13	TRBJ1-1	.	.	TRBV11-2	CASSLVSYTEAFF	TGTGCCAGCAGCTTAGTGTCCTACACTGAAGCTTTCTTT